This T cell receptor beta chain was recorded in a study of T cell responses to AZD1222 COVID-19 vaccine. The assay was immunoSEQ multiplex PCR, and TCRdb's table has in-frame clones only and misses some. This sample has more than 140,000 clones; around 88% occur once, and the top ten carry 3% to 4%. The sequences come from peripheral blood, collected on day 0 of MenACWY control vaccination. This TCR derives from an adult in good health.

The DNA of the CDR3 is TGTGCCAGCAGCTCGGACAGGGTCAGGGCTGAAGCTTTCTTT. Amino acid sequence: CASSSDRVRAEAFF. The chain combines TRBV7-9 with TRBJ1-1, with TRBD1 matching over 8 bases. Germline CDR1 reads SEHNR; CDR2 reads FQNEAQ (reference sequence). The CDR3 has 14 amino acids. The V and J ends lost 4 bases and 6 bases, in that order; junction bases with no gene match: 7.